This T cell receptor beta chain was sequenced during a study of blood T cell repertoires in COVID-19. As for the study in general: There were acute and convalescent COVID-19 samples, and they came from the United States, Italy and Spain.

TCRdb keeps only in-frame clones here, not all; method: immunoSEQ multiplex PCR. The table has approximately 250,000 clones, 80% to 95% seen once. Germline V lookup: CDR1 SGHRS, CDR2 YFSETQ. This CDR3 is 16 amino acids long. Trimming stripped 3 bases from V and 8 bases from J, with 21 bases between. This receptor was identified in a man younger than 40 with COVID-19, enrolled during active disease. This chain links TRBV5-1 with TRBJ2-1, with D possibly TRBD2 on 5 matching bases. Sample: peripheral blood. The CDR3 DNA sequence: TGCGCCAGCAGCTCGGGTGGCGGGCAGCCCGCCTATGAGCAGTTCTTC. It translates to CASSSGGGQPAYEQFF.